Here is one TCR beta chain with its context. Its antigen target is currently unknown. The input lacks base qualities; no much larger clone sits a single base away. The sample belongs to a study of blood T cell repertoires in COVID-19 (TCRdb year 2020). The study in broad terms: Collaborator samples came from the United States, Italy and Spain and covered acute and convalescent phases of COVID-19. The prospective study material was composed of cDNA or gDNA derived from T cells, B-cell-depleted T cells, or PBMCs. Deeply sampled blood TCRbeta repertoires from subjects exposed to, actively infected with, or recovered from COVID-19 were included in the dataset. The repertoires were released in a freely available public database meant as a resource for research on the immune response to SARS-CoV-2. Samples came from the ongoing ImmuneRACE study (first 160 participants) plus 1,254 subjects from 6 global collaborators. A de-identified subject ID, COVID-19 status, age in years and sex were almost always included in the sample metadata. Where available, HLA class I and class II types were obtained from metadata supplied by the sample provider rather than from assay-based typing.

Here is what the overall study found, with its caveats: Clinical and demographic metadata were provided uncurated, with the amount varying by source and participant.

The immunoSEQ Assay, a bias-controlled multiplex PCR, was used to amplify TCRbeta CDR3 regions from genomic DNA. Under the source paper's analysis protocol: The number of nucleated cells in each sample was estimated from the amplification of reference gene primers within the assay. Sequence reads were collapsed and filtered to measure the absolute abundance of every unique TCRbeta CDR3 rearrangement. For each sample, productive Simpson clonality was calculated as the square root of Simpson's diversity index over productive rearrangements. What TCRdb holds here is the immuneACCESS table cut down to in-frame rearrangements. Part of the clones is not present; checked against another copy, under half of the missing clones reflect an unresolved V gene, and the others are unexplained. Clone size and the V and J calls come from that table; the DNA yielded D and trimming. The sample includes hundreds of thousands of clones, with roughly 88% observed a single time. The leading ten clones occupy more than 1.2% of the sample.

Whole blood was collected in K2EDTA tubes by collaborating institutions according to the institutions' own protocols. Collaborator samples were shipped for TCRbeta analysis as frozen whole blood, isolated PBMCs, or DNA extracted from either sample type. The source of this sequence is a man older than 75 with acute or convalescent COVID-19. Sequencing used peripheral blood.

The DNA sequence follows: TGCGCCAGCAGCCAAGGGACTAGGATAAACGAGCAGTACTTC. Translated, this gives CASSQGTRINEQYF. The chain joins TRBV4-3 to TRBJ2-7; TRBD2 lines up with 7 middle nucleotides. CDR1 and CDR2, per the germline V gene, are LGHNA and YSLEER. Compared with germline, V lacks 1 base and J lacks 5 bases; bases without a gene match: 5. There are 14 amino acids in the CDR3, from cysteine to phenylalanine inclusive. The retained sequence is limited to the CDR3, 42 bases, with the frame set at the first base.